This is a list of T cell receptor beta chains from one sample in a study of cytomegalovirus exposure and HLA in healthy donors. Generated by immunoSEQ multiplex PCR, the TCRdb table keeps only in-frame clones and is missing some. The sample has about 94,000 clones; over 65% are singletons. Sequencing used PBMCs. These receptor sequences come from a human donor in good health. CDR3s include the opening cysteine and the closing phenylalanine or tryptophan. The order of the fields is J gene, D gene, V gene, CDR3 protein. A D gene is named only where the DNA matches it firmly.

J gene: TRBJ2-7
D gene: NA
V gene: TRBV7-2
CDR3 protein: CASSLGGGPTYEQYF

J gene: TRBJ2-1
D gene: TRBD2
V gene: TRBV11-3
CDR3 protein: CASSLRGVHEQFF

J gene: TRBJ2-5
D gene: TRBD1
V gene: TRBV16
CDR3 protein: CASSRGTGRPETQYF

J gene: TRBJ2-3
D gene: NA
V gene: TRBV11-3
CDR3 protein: CASSLGLVSLDTQYF

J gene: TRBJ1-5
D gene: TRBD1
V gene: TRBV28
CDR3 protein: CASSLRQGYQPQHF

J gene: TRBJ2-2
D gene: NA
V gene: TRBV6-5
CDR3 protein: CASTPDLRATGELFF

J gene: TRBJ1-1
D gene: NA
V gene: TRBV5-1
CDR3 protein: CASSTFSQQSTSRNTEAFF

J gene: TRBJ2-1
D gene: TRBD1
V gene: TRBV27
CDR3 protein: CASSLSGQDNEQFF

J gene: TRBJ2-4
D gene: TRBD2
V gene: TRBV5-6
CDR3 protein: CASSTPSGSVNIQYF

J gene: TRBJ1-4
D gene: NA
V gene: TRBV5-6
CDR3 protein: CASSGEAGRNEKLVF

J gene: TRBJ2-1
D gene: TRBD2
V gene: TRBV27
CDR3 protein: CASSPHTSANEQFF

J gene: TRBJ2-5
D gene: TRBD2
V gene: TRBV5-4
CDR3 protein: CASSPAGTSQETQYF

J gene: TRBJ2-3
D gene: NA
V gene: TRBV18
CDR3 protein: CASSPTGGQGADTQYF

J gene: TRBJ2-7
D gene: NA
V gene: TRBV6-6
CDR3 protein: CASIPFGSYEQYF

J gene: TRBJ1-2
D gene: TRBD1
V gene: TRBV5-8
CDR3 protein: CASSLDRGQGLFRYTF